The 11 T cell receptor beta chains reported below all come from one sample, sequenced in a study of regulatory T cells in long-lasting Graves disease. Construction of TCR beta libraries relied on iRepertoire HTBI primers and on Arm-PCR targeting CDR3 regions. MiXCR was run by TCRdb on the multiplex PCR reads, yielding one entry per CDR3 protein. Among about 400,000 distinct CDR3 sequences listed, around 21% were seen once. Time point noted: persistent/refractory GD, antithyroid drugs over 5 years with positive TRAb. Following extraction of RNA from PBMCs, that RNA was used to make the TCR library. Source: peripheral blood mononuclear cells (PBMCs), taken when the disease was refractory, from a patient treated with antithyroid drugs. These receptors were taken from a female donor with Graves disease.

The count of this clonotype is one. The V gene is TRBV6-4, the J gene TRBJ1-1; the D gene is possibly TRBD1 (5 bases). This CDR3 has 11 amino acids. V lost 8 bases and J 8 bases, leaving 12 bases between the germline ends. Germline CDR1 and CDR2: MRHNA and SNTAGT. As DNA, the CDR3 is TGTGCCAGCCATGGGGGTGGAGAAGCTTTCTTT. This translates into CASHGGGEAFF.

Turning to this clonotype: This may arise from a read error, as a much more abundant clone is one base away. This rearrangement joins TRBV12-3 or TRBV12-4 to TRBJ2-4; D is ambiguous. With 1 base removed from V and 0 bases from J, the gap between germline ends came to 13 bases. The CDR3 has 17 residues. CDR3 in amino acids: CASSLEGRRLAKNIQYF. In DNA, the CDR3 is TGTGCCAGCAGTTTAGAGGGCAGGCGGTTAGCCAAAAACATTCAGTACTTC.

In the case of this clonotype: A read error may produce the germline difference seen at one junction end. The genes are TRBV10-3 and TRBJ1-1, with TRBD1 as a possible D gene (5 bases). The CDR3 sequence is 13 residues long. Germline V lookup: CDR1 ENHRY, CDR2 SYGVKD. The CDR3 region has the DNA TGTGCCATCGGTGACAGAAGGGACACTGAAGCTTTCTTT. It is translated as CAIGDRRDTEAFF.

This CDR3 reads CASSPMGQSDGYTF. Written as DNA, the CDR3 is TGTGCCAGCAGTCCTATGGGACAAAGCGATGGCTACACCTTC. The rearrangement joins TRBV12-3 or TRBV12-4 to TRBJ1-2; a possible D gene is TRBD1 (6 bases). Trimming cost V 5 bases and J 6 bases, with 16 bases left between them. The CDR3 runs to 14 residues.

This clonotype was observed many times. The rearrangement uses TRBV10-1 and TRBJ2-7; tentatively, D is TRBD1 (8 bases). The germline V gene encodes CDR1 WNHNN and CDR2 SYGVQD (reference sequence). The CDR3 has 16 amino acids. Trimming removed 1 base at V and 2 bases at J, with 15 bases between. The CDR3 region has the DNA TGCGCCAGCAGTGAGTTTCGGACAGGGAGGGCCTACGAGCAGTACTTC. It encodes CASSEFRTGRAYEQYF.

This clonotype has just a few counts. The chain employs TRBV7-9 and TRBJ2-7; possibly TRBD1 for D (6 bases). Deletions cut 5 bases from V and 3 bases from J, with 14 bases between. The CDR3 extends over 14 amino acids. Per the germline V gene, CDR1 is SEHNR and CDR2 is FQNEAQ (reference sequence). The DNA of the CDR3 is TGTGCCAGCAGCCCTCAGGACAGAAACTACGAGCAGTACTTC. Translated: CASSPQDRNYEQYF.

Points on this clonotype: Without the conserved terminal phenylalanine or tryptophan, this CDR3 likely stems from a read error. The DNA is omitted, as the CDR3 cannot be located on it reliably, and the CDR3 follows TCRdb's listing. This sequence joins TRBV20-1 and TRBJ2-7; the table gives TRBD2 as D, unverified against the DNA. Including both end residues, the CDR3 is 13 amino acids long. Germline loops: CDR1 DFQATT, CDR2 SNEGSKA (reference sequence). CDR3 amino acids: CSSRAGTSGRAEL.

This chain joins TRBV12-3 or TRBV12-4 and TRBJ2-1; 7 nucleotides align to TRBD1. J gave up 7 bases and V 0 bases, and 6 bases lay outside the gene matches. This CDR3 region has 15 residues. The CDR3 sequence: CASSLATGRINEQFF. The CDR3 DNA is TGTGCCAGCAGTTTAGCGACAGGGCGAATAAATGAGCAGTTCTTC.

The chain carries TRBV19 and TRBJ1-5, with D possibly matching TRBD1 (6 bases). CDR3 size: 17 residues. V lost 1 base and J lost 2, with 15 bases in between. Germline V CDR1 and CDR2: LNHDA, SQIVND (reference sequence). CDR3 in amino acids: CASSIVGGGAGNQPQHF. CDR3 bases: TGTGCCAGTAGTATAGTTGGGGGGGGCGCTGGCAATCAGCCCCAGCATTTT.

The sample holds one count of this clonotype. The chain joins TRBV18 to TRBJ2-1, with TRBD2 identical over 8 bases. Germline assignment: CDR1 KGHSH and CDR2 LQKENI. V was pared by 2 bases and J by 0 bases, with 6 bases of the junction left unmatched. The CDR3 totals 17 residues. As DNA, the CDR3 is TGTGCCAGCTCACCATTACTAGCGGCAAACTCCTACAATGAGCAGTTCTTC. Translated: CASSPLLAANSYNEQFF.

Ten or more counts support this clonotype. This chain links TRBV5-1 with TRBJ1-2; unclear D gene. Trimming removed 0 bases from V and 2 bases from J, with 8 bases in between. Germline assignment: CDR1 SGHRS and CDR2 YFSETQ. There are 14 residues in the CDR3. The CDR3 loop reads CASSLAPDNYGYTF. DNA of the CDR3: TGCGCCAGCAGCTTGGCCCCGGACAACTATGGCTACACCTTC.